This TCR beta chain was captured in a study of T cell repertoires in cytomegalovirus infection. Study results and caveats: Accumulated public TCR beta family frequency recognized individuals carrying CMV together with the relevant HLA.

As regards this clonotype: Antigen specificity is unknown.

Germline loops: CDR1 DFQATT, CDR2 SNEGSKA (reference sequence). The CDR3 has 14 amino acids. V lost 0 bases to trimming and J lost 6 bases, with 12 bases between them. TCRdb re-derived calls from the reads in MiXCR, one entry per CDR3 protein. This table holds about 740,000 distinct CDR3 sequences, 35% found once. The V call is TRBV20-1, the J call TRBJ1-5, with a possible D match to TRBD1 (5 bases). The sample comprised PBMCs. The receptor was derived from a human donor in good health (CMV status not recorded). Some clones in this sample may be carry-over from other donors' samples. The CDR3 loop is CSARDPGASQPQHF. The CDR3 DNA reads as TGCAGTGCTAGAGATCCCGGGGCGAGTCAGCCCCAGCATTTT.